This T cell receptor (beta chain) was documented in a study of human T cells and chemical hapten exposure. On the study more broadly: Patch tests delivered 0.01% DPC to the upper back and were evaluated at 6 days.

Points from the study as a whole: PT1 expanded TCR counts correlated positively with patch test score.

One entry per CDR3 protein results from TCRdb running MiXCR on the RACE reads. The sample contains approximately 370,000 distinct CDR3 sequences, approximately 5.8% of which appear only once. Time point defined: pre-sensitization, week 0. The treatment is: therapeutic diphenylcyclopropenone sensitization with weekly scalp DPC. Non-pregnant alopecia patients aged 18 to 70, suitable for DPC therapy. Total RNA was isolated from whole blood that had not been fractionated. V lost 0 bases to trimming and J lost 4 bases; unmatched junction nucleotides: 5. The germline V gene encodes CDR1 LGHDT and CDR2 YNNKEL (reference sequence). The CDR3 sequence is 15 residues long. This clonotype was counted between two and nine times. Antigen unknown.

The receptor comes from a young woman with alopecia areata. Some clones in this sample may be carry-over from other donors' samples. The sequencing here drew on whole blood, taken in connection with sensitization to the hapten diphenylcyclopropenone (DPC). The chain links TRBV3-1 to TRBJ2-5, with 7 bases fitting TRBD2. The chain's CDR3 is CASSQDAGVAETQYF. In DNA, the CDR3 is TGTGCCAGCAGCCAAGATGCGGGGGTGGCAGAGACCCAGTACTTC.